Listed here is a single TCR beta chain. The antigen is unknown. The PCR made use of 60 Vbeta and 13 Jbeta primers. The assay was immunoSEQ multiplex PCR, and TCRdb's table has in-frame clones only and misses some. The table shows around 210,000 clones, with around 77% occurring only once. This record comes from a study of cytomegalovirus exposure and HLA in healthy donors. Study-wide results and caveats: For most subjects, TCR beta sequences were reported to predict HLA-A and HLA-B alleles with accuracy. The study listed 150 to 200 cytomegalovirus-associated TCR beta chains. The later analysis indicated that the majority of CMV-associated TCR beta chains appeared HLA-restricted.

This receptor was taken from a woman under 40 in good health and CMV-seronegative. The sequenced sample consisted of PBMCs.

The CDR3 nucleotides read TGTGCCAGCAGCGCGAGCGGGGGGGGCATAGACATTCAGTACTTC. This codes for CASSASGGGIDIQYF. The rearrangement joins TRBV9 to TRBJ2-4; 10 positions match TRBD2. CDR3 size: 15 residues. Unmatched junction bases numbered 8, after V lost 3 bases and J lost 8 bases. The germline gives CDR1 SGDLS, CDR2 YYNGEE.